This T cell receptor (beta chain) was recorded in a study of metastatic and nonmetastatic thyroid tumors. Germline assignment: CDR1 SQVTM and CDR2 ANQGSEA. The CDR3 sequence is 13 residues long. V was pared by 4 bases and J by 4 bases, with 5 bases of the junction left unmatched. In regard to this clone: Distinct nucleotide sequences in the sample also encode this CDR3.

Patients were all untreated before their thyroid surgery. With MiXCR, TCRdb called clones anew from the PCR reads. The sample has 30,000 to 35,000 clones; less than 40% are singletons. V and J are TRBV29-1 and TRBJ2-5; 8 bases are shared with TRBD2. Sequencing input: tumor tissue. The source is a female donor with papillary thyroid cancer or a benign thyroid nodule (not recorded which). Some clones in this sample may be carry-over from other donors' samples. CDR3 sequence reads: CSVVTLAGETQYF. The CDR3 nucleotides are TGCAGCGTTGTTACTCTAGCGGGAGAGACCCAGTACTTC.